The T cell receptor (beta chain) under discussion was sequenced for a study of technical replicates of blood from several donors. Clones were read by immunoSEQ multiplex PCR, and TCRdb kept only the in-frame ones, dropping some. The sample lists roughly 64,000 clones, around 88% seen once, with approximately 5% in the top ten. This clone was seen only a few times. The germline V and J ends were trimmed by 6 bases and 4 bases, with 15 bases remaining between them. The CDR3 length is 15 residues. Germline V gives CDR1 SGHTA, CDR2 FQGNSA. Sequenced sample: PBMCs. The source is a human donor in good health. Some clones in this sample may be carry-over from other donors' samples. The chain carries TRBV7-2 and TRBJ2-2; no reliable D call. The CDR3 sequence: CASRTSYASTGELFF. The CDR3 DNA sequence: TGTGCCAGCAGAACCAGTTACGCTTCCACCGGGGAGCTGTTTTTT.